Following are 12 T cell receptor beta chains from one sample sequenced in a study of T-cell memory formation after mild COVID-19. Using its own MiXCR run on the 5' RACE reads, TCRdb lists one record per CDR3 protein. Of more than 150,000 distinct CDR3 sequences listed, about 18% are singletons. The material sequenced was PBMCs or a T cell subset sorted from them (not recorded which). The source is a man younger than 30 who had mild COVID-19 (a few samples of this study predate the infection). Cell type and time point are not known.

The chain has TRBV23-1 and TRBJ2-7, with unresolved D. TRBV23-1 qualifies as an ORF whose function is uncertain. The CDR3 extends over 14 amino acids. V dropped 2 bases and J dropped 4 bases, with 12 bases sitting between them. CDR3 DNA sequence: TGCGCCAGCAGTCAACCCGGGTACGGGTACGAGCAGTACTTC. Amino acids: CASSQPGYGYEQYF.

The chain joins TRBV28 to TRBJ2-3, with D perhaps given as TRBD1 or TRBD2 (5 bases each). Germline assignment: CDR1 MDHEN and CDR2 SYDVKM. V was shortened by 6 bases and J by 9 bases, with 19 bases between the two germline ends. CDR3 size: 14 residues. The CDR3 nucleotides are TGTGCCAGCAGCCGGGGCCTTCAGGTTGCCACGCAGTATTTT. As protein: CASSRGLQVATQYF.

The CDR3 spells CASSDYGYTF. DNA of the CDR3: TGTGCCAGCAGTGACTATGGCTACACCTTC. This rearrangement joins TRBV2 to TRBJ1-2; D gene unclear. This CDR3 contains 10 residues. The V end was cut by 3 bases, the J end by 4 bases, with 0 bases between. Germline loops: CDR1 SNHLY, CDR2 FYNNEI. Filled out from reference TRBV2 and TRBJ1-2, the complete variable domain reads EPEVTQTPSHQVTQMGQEVILRCVPISNHLYFYWYRQILGQKVEFLVSFYNNEISEKSEIFDDQFSVERPDGSNFTLKIRSTKLEDSAMYFCASSDYGYTFGSGTRLTVV.

This clonotype was recorded many times. V usage is TRBV6-6 and J usage is TRBJ2-2; D uncertain. Trimming took off 5 bases at V and 4 bases at J, with 14 bases between the two ends. CDR3 length equals 15 residues. Germline assignment: CDR1 MNHNY and CDR2 SVGAGI (reference sequence). As DNA, the CDR3 is TGTGCCAGCAGTCCTGCGACCCGGAGCACCGGGGAGCTGTTTTTT. This gives the protein CASSPATRSTGELFF.

Comment on this clonotype: Because the CDR3 is missing its conserved closing phenylalanine or tryptophan, this is likely a read error. It is unclear where the CDR3 begins or ends on the DNA, so no DNA is shown, and the CDR3 is as TCRdb lists it. The chain couples TRBV6-2 or TRBV6-3 to TRBJ2-7. The germline CDR1 and CDR2 sequences are MNHEY and SVGEGT. A total of 13 residues make up the CDR3, ends included. CDR3 sequence: CATLTRQNIRPFY.

This clonotype was counted only a few times. V usage is TRBV20-1 and J usage is TRBJ1-2, with no clear D. In germline, CDR1 is DFQATT, CDR2 SNEGSKA (reference sequence). This CDR3 has 11 residues. Trimming pared 4 bases from V and 4 bases from J, leaving 7 bases between. The CDR3 nucleotides are TGCAGTGCTACAGGTGTCTATGGCTACACCTTC. Residues: CSATGVYGYTF.

Only a few counts were recorded for this clonotype. The rearrangement uses TRBV4-3 and TRBJ2-5; D ambiguous. This CDR3 contains 15 residues. Trimming stripped 0 bases from V and 1 base from J, with 9 bases between. CDR1 LGHNA and CDR2 YSLEER come from the germline V gene. The CDR3 DNA is TGCGCCAGCAGCCAAGAGTTCAGGATCCAAGAGACCCAGTACTTC. Amino acids: CASSQEFRIQETQYF.

The rearrangement joins TRBV5-1 to TRBJ2-5; tentative D call: TRBD1 (6 bases). V gave up 5 bases and J gave up 2 bases, with 16 bases separating them. The length of the CDR3 is 15 residues. The germline gives CDR1 SGHRS, CDR2 YFSETQ. The CDR3 loop is CASRITGLGQETQYF. The CDR3 coding sequence is TGCGCCAGCAGAATTACAGGGCTGGGGCAAGAGACCCAGTACTTC.

This clonotype was seen many times. The chain has TRBV7-9 and TRBJ2-1, with D hard to call. The CDR3 length is 11 residues. The V and J ends lost 5 bases and 7 bases respectively, with 6 bases between them. Germline V gene sequence: CDR1 SEHNR, CDR2 FQNEAQ (reference sequence). In DNA form, the CDR3 reads TGTGCCAGCAGCCCCGGTAATGAGCAGTTCTTC. Amino acid sequence: CASSPGNEQFF.

This clonotype occurred many times. The chain is built from TRBV5-6 and TRBJ2-7; 10 nucleotides agree with TRBD1. The CDR3 is made up of 16 amino acids. V was pared by 0 bases and J by 5 bases, with 8 bases of the junction left unmatched. The V gene's germline CDR1 is SGHDT and CDR2 YYEEEE. The CDR3 DNA sequence: TGTGCCAGCAGCTTGGGGCCCGGGACAGGGGCGGACGAGCAGTACGTC. Translated: CASSLGPGTGADEQYV.

This clonotype was found a few times. CDR3 coding DNA: TGTGCCAGCAGCCAAGAGGGGGCCCCCTACAATGAGCAGTTCTTC. Amino acid sequence: CASSQEGAPYNEQFF. V usage is TRBV4-2 and J usage is TRBJ2-1, with a weak D call TRBD1 (6 bases). V dropped 0 bases and J dropped 2 bases, with 8 bases sitting between them. This CDR3 region has 15 residues. CDR1 LGHNA and CDR2 YNFKEQ come from the germline V gene.

This clonotype was seen more than once but under ten times. V is TRBV18 and J is TRBJ1-6, with a possible D match to TRBD1 (5 bases). The CDR3 extends over 15 amino acids. Germline CDR1 reads KGHSH; CDR2 reads LQKENI. Trimming took 6 bases from V and 7 from J, leaving 16 bases between them. Here the CDR3 DNA reads TGTGCCAGCTCTCTAAGCGTGGGGGAAAATTCACCCCTCCACTTT. Its protein product is CASSLSVGENSPLHF.